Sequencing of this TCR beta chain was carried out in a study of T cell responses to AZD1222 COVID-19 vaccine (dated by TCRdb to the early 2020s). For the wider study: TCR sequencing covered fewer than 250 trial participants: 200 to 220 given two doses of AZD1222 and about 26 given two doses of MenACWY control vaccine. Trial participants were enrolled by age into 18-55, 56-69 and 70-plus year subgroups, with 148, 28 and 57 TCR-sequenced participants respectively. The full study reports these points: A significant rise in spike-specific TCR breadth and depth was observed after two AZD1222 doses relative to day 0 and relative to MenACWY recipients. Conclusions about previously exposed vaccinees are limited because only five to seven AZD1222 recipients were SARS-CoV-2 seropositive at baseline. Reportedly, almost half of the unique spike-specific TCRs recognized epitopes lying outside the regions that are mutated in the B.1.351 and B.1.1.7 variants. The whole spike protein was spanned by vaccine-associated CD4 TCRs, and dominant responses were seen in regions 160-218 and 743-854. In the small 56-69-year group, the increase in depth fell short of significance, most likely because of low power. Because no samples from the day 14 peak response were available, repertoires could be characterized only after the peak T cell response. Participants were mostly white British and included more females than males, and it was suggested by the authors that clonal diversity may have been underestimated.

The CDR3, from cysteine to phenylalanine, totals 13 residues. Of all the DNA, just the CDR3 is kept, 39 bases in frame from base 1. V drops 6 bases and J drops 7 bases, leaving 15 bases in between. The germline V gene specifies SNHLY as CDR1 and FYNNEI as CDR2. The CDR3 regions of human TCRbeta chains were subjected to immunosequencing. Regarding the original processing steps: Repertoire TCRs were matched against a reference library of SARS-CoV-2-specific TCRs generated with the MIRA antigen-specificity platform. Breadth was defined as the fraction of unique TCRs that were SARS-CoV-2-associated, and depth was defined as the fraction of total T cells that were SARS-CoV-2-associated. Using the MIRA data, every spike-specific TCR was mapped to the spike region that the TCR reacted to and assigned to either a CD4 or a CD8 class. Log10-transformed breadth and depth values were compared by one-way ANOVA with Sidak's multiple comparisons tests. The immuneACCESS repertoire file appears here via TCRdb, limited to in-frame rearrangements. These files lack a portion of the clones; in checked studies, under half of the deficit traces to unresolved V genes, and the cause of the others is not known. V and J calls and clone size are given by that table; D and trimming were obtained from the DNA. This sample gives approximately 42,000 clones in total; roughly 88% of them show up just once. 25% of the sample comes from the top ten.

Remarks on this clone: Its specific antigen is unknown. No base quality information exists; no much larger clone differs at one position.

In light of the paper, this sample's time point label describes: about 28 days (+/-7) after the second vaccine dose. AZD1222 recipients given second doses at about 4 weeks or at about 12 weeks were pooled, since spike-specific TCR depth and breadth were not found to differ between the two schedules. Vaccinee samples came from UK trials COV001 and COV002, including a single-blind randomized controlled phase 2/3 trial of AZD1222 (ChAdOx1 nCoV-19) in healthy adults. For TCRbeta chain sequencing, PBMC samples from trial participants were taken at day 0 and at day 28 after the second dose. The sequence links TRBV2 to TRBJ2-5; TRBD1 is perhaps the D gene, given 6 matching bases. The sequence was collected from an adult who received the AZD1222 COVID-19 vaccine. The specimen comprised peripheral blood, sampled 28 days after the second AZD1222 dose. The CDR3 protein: CASRRDTGWTQYF. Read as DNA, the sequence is TGTGCCAGCAGGAGGGACACTGGTTGGACCCAGTACTTC.